This TCR beta chain was identified in a study of blood T cell repertoires in COVID-19. For the study at large: From the United States, Italy and Spain came samples of acute and convalescent COVID-19.

Per germline, CDR1 DFQATT and CDR2 SNEGSKA (reference sequence). The CDR3 spans 13 residues. Trimming took 3 bases from V and 9 from J; bases not matched to a gene: 4. Under the authors' procedure: Scientists estimated how many nucleated cells there were by amplifying reference gene primers. Some clones are missing from TCRdb's copy, which holds only in-frame ones; the method was immunoSEQ multiplex PCR. For V, J and clone size, that table is used; D and trimming come from the DNA. Found here are around 220,000 clones, about 80% of them singletons; the top ten hold approximately 8%. This clone was counted between two and nine times.

The V call is TRBV20-1, the J call TRBJ1-6; 8 positions match TRBD1. The receptor comes from a woman older than 75 with COVID-19, enrolled during active disease. The sample was peripheral blood. In nucleotides, the CDR3 is TGCAGTGCTAGTAAGGACAGGGTTTCACCCCTCCACTTT. Amino acids: CSASKDRVSPLHF.